The entry below gives a single TCR beta chain sequence along with its context. 60 Vbeta and 13 Jbeta primers were used in PCR. Using immunoSEQ multiplex PCR, the repertoire was profiled, and TCRdb retains in-frame clones only, with some absent. There are over 50,000 clones in the sample; about 80% occur only once, and about 1.5% lies in the top ten. V lost 6 bases, J lost 4 bases, and 9 bases lay in between. Germline V gene data show CDR1 as MNHNY and CDR2 as SVGAGI (reference sequence). The CDR3 contains 12 residues. The data were taken from a study of cytomegalovirus exposure and HLA in healthy donors.

This chain joins TRBV6-6 and TRBJ1-1; maybe TRBD1 (5 bases). This sequence originates from a man aged 35 to 55 in good health and CMV-seronegative. Material: PBMCs. The CDR3 region has the DNA TGTGCCAGCAGCCAGGGCGGCACTGAAGCTTTCTTT. Translation gives CASSQGGTEAFF.